Sequencing of this TCR beta chain was carried out in a study of cytomegalovirus exposure and HLA in healthy donors. Overall study results and limits: A highly shared variant cluster was judged a likely technical artifact.

CDR1 is SEHNR, CDR2 FQNEAQ, per germline (reference sequence). The CDR3 has 14 residues. The PCR had 60 Vbeta and 13 Jbeta primers. TCRdb keeps only in-frame clones here, not all; method: immunoSEQ multiplex PCR. Among about 120,000 clones listed, roughly a tenth were seen once. On this clone: Its target is not known. The germline gene is not matched at one end of the junction; a read error may be the cause. Other DNA sequences in the same sample also yield this CDR3.

The sequencing input was PBMCs. This chain joins TRBV7-9 and TRBJ1-4; D is unclear. The TCR sequence derives from a woman aged 18 to 35 in good health and CMV-seropositive. Here the CDR3 reads CASSPRVPSEKLFF. DNA for the CDR3: TGTGCCAGCAGCCCTCGGGTCCCGAGTGAAAAGCTGTTTTTT.